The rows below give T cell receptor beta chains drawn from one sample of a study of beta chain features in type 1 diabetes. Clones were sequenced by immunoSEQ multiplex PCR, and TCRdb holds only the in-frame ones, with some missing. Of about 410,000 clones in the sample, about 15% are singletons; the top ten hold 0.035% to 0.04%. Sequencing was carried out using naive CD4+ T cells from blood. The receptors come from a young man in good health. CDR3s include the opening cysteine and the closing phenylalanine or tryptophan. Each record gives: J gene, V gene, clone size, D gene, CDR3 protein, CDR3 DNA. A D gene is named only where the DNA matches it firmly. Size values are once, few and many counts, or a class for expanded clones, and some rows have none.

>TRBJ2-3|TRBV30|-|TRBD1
CAWGQGDTQYF
TGTGCCTGGGGACAGGGCGATACGCAGTATTTT
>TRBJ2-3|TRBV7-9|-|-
CASSLHGNQNTQYF
TGTGCCAGCAGCTTACATGGGAACCAAAATACGCAGTATTTT
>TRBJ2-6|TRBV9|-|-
CASSPVGRGSSGANVLTF
TGTGCCAGCAGCCCCGTTGGTCGAGGCTCCTCTGGGGCCAACGTCCTGACTTTC
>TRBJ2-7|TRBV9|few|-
CASSVGAQGLYEQYF
TGTGCCAGCAGCGTAGGGGCTCAGGGACTCTACGAGCAGTACTTC
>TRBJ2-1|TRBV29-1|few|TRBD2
CSVEGERMLAGVGEQFF
TGCAGCGTTGAAGGGGAACGGATGCTAGCGGGGGTTGGTGAGCAGTTCTTC
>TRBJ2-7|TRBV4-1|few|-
CASSLPGSRSLEQYF
TGCGCCAGCAGCCTCCCCGGGTCCCGCTCCCTCGAGCAGTACTTC
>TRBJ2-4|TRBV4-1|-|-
CASSQGSRDIQYF
TGCGCCAGCAGCCAAGGTTCCAGAGACATTCAGTACTTC
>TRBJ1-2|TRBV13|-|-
CASSLGSGQGYGYTF
TGTGCCAGCAGCTTAGGGTCAGGGCAGGGCTATGGCTACACCTTC
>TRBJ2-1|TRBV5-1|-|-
CASSLRRGSYNEQFF
TGCGCCAGCAGCTTGAGGAGGGGTTCCTACAATGAGCAGTTCTTC
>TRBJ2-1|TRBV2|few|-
CASRIHEMGEQFF
TGTGCCAGCAGGATCCATGAGATGGGTGAGCAGTTCTTC
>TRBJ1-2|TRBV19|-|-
CASSIGQNQVYGYTF
TGTGCCAGTAGTATTGGACAGAATCAAGTCTATGGCTACACCTTC
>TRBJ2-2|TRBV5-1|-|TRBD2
CASSLARGDTGELFF
TGCGCCAGCAGCTTGGCCCGGGGGGACACCGGGGAGCTGTTTTTT
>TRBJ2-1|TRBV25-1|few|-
CASIGRNLYNEQFF
TGTGCCAGCATTGGACGGAATCTTTACAATGAGCAGTTCTTC
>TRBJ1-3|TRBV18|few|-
CASSLTPTGGNTIYF
TGTGCCAGCTCCCTCACGCCTACGGGGGGAAACACCATATATTTT
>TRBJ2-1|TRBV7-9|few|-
CASSTGQYNEQFF
TGTGCCAGCAGCACAGGACAGTACAATGAGCAGTTCTTC
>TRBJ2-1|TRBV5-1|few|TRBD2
CASSLAALAEVYNEQFF
TGCGCCAGCAGCTTGGCAGCACTAGCGGAGGTATACAATGAGCAGTTCTTC
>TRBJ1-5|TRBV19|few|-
CASRASGARGQPQHF
TGTGCCAGCCGAGCTTCAGGGGCGCGAGGTCAGCCCCAGCATTTT
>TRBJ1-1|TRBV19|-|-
CASSDRRNTEAFF
TGTGCCAGTAGTGATCGCAGGAACACTGAAGCTTTCTTT
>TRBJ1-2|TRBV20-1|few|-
CSAIFWYGYTF
TGCAGTGCTATATTTTGGTATGGCTACACCTTC
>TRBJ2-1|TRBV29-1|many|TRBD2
CSVAGTSGRAWPEQFF
TGCAGCGTTGCCGGGACTAGCGGGAGGGCTTGGCCTGAGCAGTTCTTC
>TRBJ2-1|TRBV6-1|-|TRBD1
CASVPGQNYNEQFF
TGTGCCAGCGTACCGGGACAGAACTACAATGAGCAGTTCTTC
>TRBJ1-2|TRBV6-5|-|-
CASSYGNAYGYTF
TGTGCCAGCAGTTACGGAAACGCCTATGGCTACACCTTC
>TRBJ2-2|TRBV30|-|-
CAWEGLSNTGELFF
TGTGCCTGGGAAGGGTTATCGAACACCGGGGAGCTGTTTTTT
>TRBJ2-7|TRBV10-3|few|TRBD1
CATLSGQENYEQYF
TGTGCCACCCTATCCGGACAGGAAAACTACGAGCAGTACTTC
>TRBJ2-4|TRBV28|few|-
CASSPGRRPKNIQYF
TGTGCCAGCAGCCCAGGCCGAAGGCCCAAAAACATTCAGTACTTC
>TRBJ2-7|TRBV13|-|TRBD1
CASSPRTGREQYF
TGTGCCAGCAGCCCTCGGACAGGGAGGGAGCAGTACTTC
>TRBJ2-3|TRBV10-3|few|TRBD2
CAISDSSSGRAHTQYF
TGTGCCATCAGTGACTCTTCTAGCGGGAGGGCTCATACGCAGTATTTT
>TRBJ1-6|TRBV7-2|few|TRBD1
CASSLTGETSPLHF
TGTGCCAGCAGCTTAACAGGGGAGACATCACCCCTCCACTTT
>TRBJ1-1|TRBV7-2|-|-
CASSLALSNTEAFF
TGTGCCAGCAGCTTAGCGCTCTCGAACACTGAAGCTTTCTTT
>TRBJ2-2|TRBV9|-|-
CASSPSGTGGELFF
TGTGCCAGCAGCCCGTCCGGGACGGGCGGGGAGCTGTTTTTT
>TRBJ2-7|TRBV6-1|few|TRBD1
CASSELTGKQYF
TGTGCCAGCAGTGAATTGACAGGGAAGCAGTACTTC
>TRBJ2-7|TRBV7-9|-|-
CASSLRDYEQYF
TGTGCCAGCAGCTTGCGGGACTACGAGCAGTACTTC
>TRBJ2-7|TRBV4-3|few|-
CASSQRQGDEQYF
TGCGCCAGCAGCCAACGTCAGGGAGACGAGCAGTACTTC
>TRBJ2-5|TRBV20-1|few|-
CSARRSGTQYF
TGCAGTGCTAGAAGGTCAGGGACCCAGTACTTC
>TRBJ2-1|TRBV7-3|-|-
CASRPTGQSSYNEQFF
TGTGCCAGCCGTCCGACAGGTCAGAGCTCCTACAATGAGCAGTTCTTC
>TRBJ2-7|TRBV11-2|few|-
CASSFGVDGAYEQYF
TGTGCCAGCAGCTTCGGCGTCGACGGAGCCTACGAGCAGTACTTC
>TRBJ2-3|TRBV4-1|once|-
CASSQDRSQADSTDTQYF
TGCGCCAGCAGCCAAGATCGATCCCAAGCGGACAGCACAGATACGCAGTATTTT
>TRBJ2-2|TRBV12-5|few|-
CASGPGPGELFF
TGTGCTAGTGGCCCGGGGCCCGGGGAGCTGTTTTTT
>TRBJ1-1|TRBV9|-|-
CASSVAQGMNTEAFF
TGTGCCAGCAGCGTAGCTCAGGGAATGAACACTGAAGCTTTCTTT
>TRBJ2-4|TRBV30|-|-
CAWSGGFRNIQYF
TGTGCCTGGAGTGGAGGGTTTCGAAACATTCAGTACTTC
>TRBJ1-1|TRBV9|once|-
CASSVMAANTEAFF
TGTGCCAGCAGCGTTATGGCAGCGAACACTGAAGCTTTCTTT
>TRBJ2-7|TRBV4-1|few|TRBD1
CASREGGQGRQYF
TGCGCCAGCAGGGAGGGAGGACAGGGAAGGCAGTACTTC
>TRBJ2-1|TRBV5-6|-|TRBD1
CASSLGDRAARNEQFF
TGTGCCAGCAGCTTGGGGGACAGGGCGGCACGCAATGAGCAGTTCTTC
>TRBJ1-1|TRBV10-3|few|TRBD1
CAISELDRGLGTEAFF
TGTGCCATCAGTGAGTTGGACAGGGGGCTGGGAACTGAAGCTTTCTTT
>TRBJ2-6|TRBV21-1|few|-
CASSSPLRVSSGANVLTF
TGTGCCAGCAGCTCCCCCCTTAGGGTCTCCTCTGGGGCCAACGTCCTGACTTTC
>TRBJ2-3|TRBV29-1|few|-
CSVRSYRATDTQYF
TGCAGCGTCCGGTCTTACAGAGCCACAGATACGCAGTATTTT
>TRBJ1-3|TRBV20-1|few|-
CSASEGPIHNF
TGCAGTGCTAGCGAGGGCCCAATACATAATTTT
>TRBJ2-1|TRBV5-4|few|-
CASSLRRTYNEQFF
TGTGCCAGCAGCTTGCGCAGGACCTACAATGAGCAGTTCTTC
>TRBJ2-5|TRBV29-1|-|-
CSLQGRGETQYF
TGCAGCCTCCAGGGGAGAGGGGAGACCCAGTACTTC
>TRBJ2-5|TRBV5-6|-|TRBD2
CASSLLAGEETQYF
TGTGCCAGCAGCCTACTGGCGGGAGAGGAGACCCAGTACTTC
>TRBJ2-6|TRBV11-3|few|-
CASSLHGQLAGANVLTF
TGTGCCAGCAGCCTCCATGGACAGCTGGCTGGGGCCAACGTCCTGACTTTC
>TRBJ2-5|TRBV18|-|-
CASSPGLQETQYF
TGTGCCAGCTCACCAGGGCTCCAAGAGACCCAGTACTTC
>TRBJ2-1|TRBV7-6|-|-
CASSFVGNEQFF
TGTGCCAGCAGCTTTGTTGGAAATGAGCAGTTCTTC
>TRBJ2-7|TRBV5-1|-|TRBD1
CASSEATGLSEQYF
TGCGCCAGCAGCGAGGCGACAGGGCTGAGCGAGCAGTACTTC
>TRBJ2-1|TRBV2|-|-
CASSEHYNEQFF
TGTGCCAGCAGCGAGCACTACAATGAGCAGTTCTTC